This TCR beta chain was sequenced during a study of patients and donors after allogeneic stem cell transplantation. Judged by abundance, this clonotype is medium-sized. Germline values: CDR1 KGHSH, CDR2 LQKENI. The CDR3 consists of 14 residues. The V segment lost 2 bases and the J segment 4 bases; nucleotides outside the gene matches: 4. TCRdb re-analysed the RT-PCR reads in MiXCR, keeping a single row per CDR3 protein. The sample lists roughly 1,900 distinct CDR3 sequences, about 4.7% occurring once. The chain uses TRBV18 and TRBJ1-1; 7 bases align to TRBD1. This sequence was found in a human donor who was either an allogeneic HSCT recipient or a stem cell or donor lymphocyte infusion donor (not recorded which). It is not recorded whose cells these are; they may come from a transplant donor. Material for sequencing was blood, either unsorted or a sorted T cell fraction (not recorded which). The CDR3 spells CASSPGDSFTEAFF. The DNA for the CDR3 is TGTGCCAGCTCACCAGGGGACAGCTTCACTGAAGCTTTCTTT.